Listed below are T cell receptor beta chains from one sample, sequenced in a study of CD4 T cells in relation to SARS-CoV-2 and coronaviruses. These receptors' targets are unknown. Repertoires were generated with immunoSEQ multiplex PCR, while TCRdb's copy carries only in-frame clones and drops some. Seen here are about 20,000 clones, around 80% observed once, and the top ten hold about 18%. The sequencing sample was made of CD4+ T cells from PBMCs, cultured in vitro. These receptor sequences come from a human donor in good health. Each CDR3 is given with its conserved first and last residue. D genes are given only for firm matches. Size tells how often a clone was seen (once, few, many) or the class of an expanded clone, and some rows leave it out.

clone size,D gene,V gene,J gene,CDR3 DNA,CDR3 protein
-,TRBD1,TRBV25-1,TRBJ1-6,TGTGCCAGCAGTGAGGACAGGGGGAATTCACCCCTCCACTTT,CASSEDRGNSPLHF
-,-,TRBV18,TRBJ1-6,TGTGCCAGCTCACCACTCGAGACCCTCCTAAATAATTCACCCCTCCACTTT,CASSPLETLLNNSPLHF
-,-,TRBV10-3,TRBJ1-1,TGTGCCATCAGTGAGTGGGCAGGGTCGAACACTGAAGCTTTCTTT,CAISEWAGSNTEAFF
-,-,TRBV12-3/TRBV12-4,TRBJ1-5,TGTGCCAGCAGTTTTTATGGGAATCAGCCCCAGCATTTT,CASSFYGNQPQHF
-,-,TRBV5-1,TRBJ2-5,TGCGCCAGCAGCTTGGCCTACCCGGGGAAGACCCAGTACTTC,CASSLAYPGKTQYF
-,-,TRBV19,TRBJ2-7,TGTGCCAGTAGCTTCGGGGTGGGGCCAGCCTACGAGCAGTACTTC,CASSFGVGPAYEQYF
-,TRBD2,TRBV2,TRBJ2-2,TGTGCCAGCAGGGCCGCTAGCGGGAGAATCGGGGAGCTGTTTTTT,CASRAASGRIGELFF
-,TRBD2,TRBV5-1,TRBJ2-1,TGCGCCAGCAAAAAGTGGGCGGGAGGGAGGTCTGAGCAGTTCTTC,CASKKWAGGRSEQFF
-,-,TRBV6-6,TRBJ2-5,TGTGCCAGCAGTTACTCGACGGACGAGACCCAGTACTTC,CASSYSTDETQYF
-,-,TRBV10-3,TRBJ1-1,TGTGCCATCAGTGAGTCAAGGGCACGAGCTGAAGCTTTCTTT,CAISESRARAEAFF
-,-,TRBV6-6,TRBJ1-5,TGTGCCAGCGGGGCGGGGTTGGGACAGCCCCAGCATTTT,CASGAGLGQPQHF
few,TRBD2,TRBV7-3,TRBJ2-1,TGTGCCAGCAGCTTAACCACTACTAGCGGCACAAGCAATGAGCAGTTCTTC,CASSLTTTSGTSNEQFF
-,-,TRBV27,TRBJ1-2,TGTGCCAGCAGTTCATCGGGGGCGCGGTATGGCTACACCTTC,CASSSSGARYGYTF
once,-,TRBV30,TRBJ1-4,TGTGCCTGGAGACCTATCTTGGGGGATGAAAAACTGTTTTTT,CAWRPILGDEKLFF
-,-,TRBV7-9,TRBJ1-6,TGTGCCAGCAGCTTAGGGGCGTGGGGACCCCTCCACTTT,CASSLGAWGPLHF
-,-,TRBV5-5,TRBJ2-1,TGTGCCAGCAGTAGGAGCTATGAGCAGTTCTTC,CASSRSYEQFF
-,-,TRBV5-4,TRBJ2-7,TGTGCCAGCAGCTTCCCAGGGTTGCACGAGCAGTACTTC,CASSFPGLHEQYF
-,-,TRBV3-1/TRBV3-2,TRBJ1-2,TGTGCCAGCAGCCAATCCATAATCGTCTTGAACTATGGCTACACCTTC,CASSQSIIVLNYGYTF
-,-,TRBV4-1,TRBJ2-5,TGCGCCAGCAGCCAAGACCGGGACCGCGGGGTGGAGACCCAGTACTTC,CASSQDRDRGVETQYF
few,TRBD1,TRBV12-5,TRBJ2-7,TGTGCTAGTGGTTTGATCCTCAGGGGGCTCGGGCACGAGCAGTACTTC,CASGLILRGLGHEQYF
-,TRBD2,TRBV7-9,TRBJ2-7,TGTGCCAGCAGCAACCCGGGACTAGCATTGTTCGAGCAGTACTTC,CASSNPGLALFEQYF
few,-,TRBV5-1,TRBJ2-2,TGCGCCAGCAGCTTGGATGCGGTGAACACCGGGGAGCTGTTTTTT,CASSLDAVNTGELFF